The T cell receptor beta chain described here comes from a study of T cells in Graves' hyperthyroidism and ophthalmopathy. Overall study findings and caveats: Ophthalmopathy was predicted by the model a median of 6.5 months ahead of onset.

Researchers amplified the TCR beta CDR3 regions from RNA transcripts. In the first-round RT-PCR of the TCR CDR3, the HTBI primer set was used. One entry per CDR3 protein, called by TCRdb with MiXCR from the multiplex PCR reads. The data show roughly 750,000 distinct CDR3 sequences, around 15% seen once. CDR3 length: 15 amino acids. V lost 4 bases, J lost 2 bases, and 7 bases stayed unmatched. Germline CDR1 is SGHTA and CDR2 is FQGNSA. Comment on this clonotype: Its target is not known.

The sample taken for sequencing was blood. The chain employs TRBV7-2 and TRBJ2-7; 8 bases map to TRBD2. This clonotype was obtained from a man between 18 and 29 years old with Graves' hyperthyroidism. The CDR3 spells CASSSEPGLAYEQYF. The CDR3 DNA is TGTGCCAGCAGCTCGGAACCGGGACTAGCCTACGAGCAGTACTTC.